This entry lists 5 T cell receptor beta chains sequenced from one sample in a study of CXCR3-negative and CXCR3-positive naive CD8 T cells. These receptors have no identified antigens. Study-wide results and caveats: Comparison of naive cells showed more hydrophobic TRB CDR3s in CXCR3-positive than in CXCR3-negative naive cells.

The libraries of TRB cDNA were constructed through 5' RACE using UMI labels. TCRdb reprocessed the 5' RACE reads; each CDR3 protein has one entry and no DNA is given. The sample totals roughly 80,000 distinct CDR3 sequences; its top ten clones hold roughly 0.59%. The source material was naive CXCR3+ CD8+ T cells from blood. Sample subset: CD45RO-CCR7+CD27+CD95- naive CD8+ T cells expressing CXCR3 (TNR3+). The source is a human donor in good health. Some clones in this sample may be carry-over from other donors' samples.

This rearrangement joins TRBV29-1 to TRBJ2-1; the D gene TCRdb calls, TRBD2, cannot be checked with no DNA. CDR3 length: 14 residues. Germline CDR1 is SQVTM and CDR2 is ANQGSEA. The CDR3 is CSVEELAVYNEQFF.

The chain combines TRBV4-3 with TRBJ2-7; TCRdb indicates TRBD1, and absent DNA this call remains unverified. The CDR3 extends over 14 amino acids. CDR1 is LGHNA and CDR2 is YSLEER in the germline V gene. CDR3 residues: CASSPHSSGYEQYF.

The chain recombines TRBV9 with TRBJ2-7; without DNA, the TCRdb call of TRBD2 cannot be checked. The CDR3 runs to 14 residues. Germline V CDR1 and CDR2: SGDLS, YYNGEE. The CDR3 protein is CASSVTSGTYEQYF.

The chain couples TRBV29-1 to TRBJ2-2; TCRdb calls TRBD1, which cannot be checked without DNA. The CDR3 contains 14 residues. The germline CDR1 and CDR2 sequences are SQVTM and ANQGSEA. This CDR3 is CSVYPRMATGELFF.

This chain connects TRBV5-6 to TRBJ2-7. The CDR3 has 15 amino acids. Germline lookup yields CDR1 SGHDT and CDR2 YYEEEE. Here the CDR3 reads CASSIGQAGHYGQYF.